This T cell receptor beta chain was sequenced during a study of blood T cell repertoires in COVID-19. Germline V gene lookup returns CDR1 MNHEY and CDR2 SVGEGT. The CDR3 is made up of 12 amino acids. Deletions cut 2 bases from V and 4 bases from J, with 5 bases between. Using immunoSEQ multiplex PCR, the repertoire was profiled, and TCRdb retains in-frame clones only, with some absent. The table has about 370,000 clones, about nine tenths seen once; the top ten hold roughly 0.9%. The source of this sequence is a woman aged 40 to 50 who had been exposed to COVID-19. The chain couples TRBV6-2 or TRBV6-3 to TRBJ1-1; unclear D gene. Sequenced sample: PBMCs or T cells enriched from blood (not recorded which). CDR3 protein: CASSYVATEAFF. CDR3 sequence (DNA): TGTGCCAGCAGTTACGTAGCCACTGAAGCTTTCTTT.